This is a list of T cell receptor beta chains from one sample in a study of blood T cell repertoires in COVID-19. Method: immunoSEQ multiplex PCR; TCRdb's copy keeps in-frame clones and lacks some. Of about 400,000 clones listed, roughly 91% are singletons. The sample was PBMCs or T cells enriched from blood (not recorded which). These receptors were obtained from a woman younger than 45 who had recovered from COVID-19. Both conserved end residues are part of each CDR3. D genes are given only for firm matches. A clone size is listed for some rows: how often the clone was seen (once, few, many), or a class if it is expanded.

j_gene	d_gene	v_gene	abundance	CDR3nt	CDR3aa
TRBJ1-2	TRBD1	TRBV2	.	TGTGCCAGCAGGGCTGACCAGGGGACAGACTATGGCTACACCTTC	CASRADQGTDYGYTF
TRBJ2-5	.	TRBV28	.	TGTGCCAGCAGTTTGCACAGTCCCCAAGAGACCCAGTACTTC	CASSLHSPQETQYF
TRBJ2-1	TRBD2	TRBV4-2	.	TGTGCCAGCAGCCAAGTTGGGGGGGACAATGAGCAGTTCTTC	CASSQVGGDNEQFF
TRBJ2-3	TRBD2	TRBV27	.	TGTGCCAGCAGCCGACTAGCGGGGGGATCTAGCACAGATACGCAGTATTTT	CASSRLAGGSSTDTQYF
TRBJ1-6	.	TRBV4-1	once	TGCGCCAGCAGCCAAGAGGGCGGACAGTTCTCCTATAATTCACCCCTCCACTTT	CASSQEGGQFSYNSPLHF
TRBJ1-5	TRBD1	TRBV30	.	TGTGCCTGGAGCGGGGACAGTCATCAGCCCCAGCATTTT	CAWSGDSHQPQHF
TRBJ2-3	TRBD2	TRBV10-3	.	TGTGCCATCAGGGCGGGAGAAGTGGCAGATACGCAGTATTTT	CAIRAGEVADTQYF
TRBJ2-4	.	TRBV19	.	TGTGCCAGTAGGCAGAAAGAAATTCAGTACTTC	CASRQKEIQYF
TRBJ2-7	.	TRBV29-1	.	TGCAGCGTGGTAAATAACGGCGAGCAGTACTTC	CSVVNNGEQYF
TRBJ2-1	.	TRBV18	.	TGTGCCAGCTCACCTTATTCAGGGTACAGCTCCTACAATGAGCAGTTCTTC	CASSPYSGYSSYNEQFF
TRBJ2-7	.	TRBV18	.	TGTGCCAGCTCACCACCCGTTCCGGGTTCTTACGAGCAGTACTTC	CASSPPVPGSYEQYF
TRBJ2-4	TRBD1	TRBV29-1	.	TGCAGCGTCGACAGGGGCCAAAACATTCAGTACTTC	CSVDRGQNIQYF
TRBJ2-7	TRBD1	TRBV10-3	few	TGTGCCATCAGACTAGACAGGGGCTCCTACGAGCAGTACTTC	CAIRLDRGSYEQYF
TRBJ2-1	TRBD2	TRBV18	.	TGTGCCAGCTCACCAGTCGGGGGGGACAATGAGCAGTTCTTC	CASSPVGGDNEQFF
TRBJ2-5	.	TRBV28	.	TGTGCCAGCAGTTTATTCGCTAGTGGTGAGACCCAGTACTTC	CASSLFASGETQYF
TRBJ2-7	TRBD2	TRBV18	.	TGTGCCAGCTCACTTCGAGGGACTAGCGGAGAGGGCGAGCAGTACTTC	CASSLRGTSGEGEQYF
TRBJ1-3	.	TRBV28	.	TGTGCCAGCAGTACCGACATCTCTGGAAACACCATATATTTT	CASSTDISGNTIYF
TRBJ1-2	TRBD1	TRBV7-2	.	TGTGCCAGCAGCTTAGACAGGGGGCTCTATGGCTACACCTTC	CASSLDRGLYGYTF
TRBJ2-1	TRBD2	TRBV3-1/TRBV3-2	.	TGTGCCAGCAGCCCGACCGGGACTAGCAGCTCCTACAATGAGCAGTTCTTC	CASSPTGTSSSYNEQFF
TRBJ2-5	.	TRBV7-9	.	TGTGCCAGCAGCTTAGCACAGGACAAGTACTTC	CASSLAQDKYF
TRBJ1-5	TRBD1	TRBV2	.	TGTGCCAGCAGTGGATCAGGGGGAGTGGGCAATCAGCCCCAGCATTTT	CASSGSGGVGNQPQHF
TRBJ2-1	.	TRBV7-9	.	TGTGCCAGCAGCTTTGGGTCCGCAGGGTGGACAGATGAGCAGTTCTTC	CASSFGSAGWTDEQFF
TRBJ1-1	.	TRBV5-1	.	TGCGCCAGCAGAACCGAGACAGGATACACTGAAGCTTTCTTT	CASRTETGYTEAFF
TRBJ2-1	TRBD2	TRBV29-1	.	TGCAGCGTTTTACTAGCGCTGGATGAGCAGTTCTTC	CSVLLALDEQFF
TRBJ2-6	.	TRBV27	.	TGTGCCAGCAGCACGCCGAGCTCTGGGGCCAACGTCCTGACTTTC	CASSTPSSGANVLTF
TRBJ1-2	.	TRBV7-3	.	TGTGCCAGCAGCTTGGGGCAGAGAGGCTATGGCTACACCTTC	CASSLGQRGYGYTF
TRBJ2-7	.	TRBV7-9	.	TGTGCCAGCAGCCCAACAGCAACCTACGAGCAGTACTTC	CASSPTATYEQYF
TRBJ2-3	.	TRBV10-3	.	TGTGCCATCAGTGAGCTACAGACAGATACGCAGTATTTT	CAISELQTDTQYF
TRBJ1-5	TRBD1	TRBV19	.	TGTGCCAGTAGCCCCCAGACAGGGTACGGTCAGCCCCAGCATTTT	CASSPQTGYGQPQHF
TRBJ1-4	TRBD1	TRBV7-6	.	TGTGCCAGCAGCGTATTTCCGGGACAGGCTAATGAAAAACTGTTTTTT	CASSVFPGQANEKLFF
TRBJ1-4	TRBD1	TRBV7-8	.	TGTGCCAGCAGCTTACTACGGCAGGGGGGAACAACTAATGAAAAACTGTTTTTT	CASSLLRQGGTTNEKLFF
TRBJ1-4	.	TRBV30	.	TGTGCCTGGAGCCTTTTACCCCTTTTAAGCGAAAAACTGTTTTTT	CAWSLLPLLSEKLFF
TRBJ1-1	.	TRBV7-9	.	TGTGCCAGCAGCTTAGCTTCCGTCAGTCAAAAAGCTTTCTTT	CASSLASVSQKAFF
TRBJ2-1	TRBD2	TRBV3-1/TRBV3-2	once	TGTGCCAGCAGCCTGCGGCTAGCGGATCTAGTGCAGTTCTTC	CASSLRLADLVQFF
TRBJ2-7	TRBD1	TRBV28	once	TGTGCCAGCAGTTTATTTAGGATGAGACAGGGGGCTTCGGAGCAGTACTTC	CASSLFRMRQGASEQYF
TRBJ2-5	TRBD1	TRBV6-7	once	TGTGCCAGCAGCCCGGGACAGACCAAAGAGACCCAGTACTTC	CASSPGQTKETQYF
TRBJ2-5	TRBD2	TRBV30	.	TGTGCCTGGAGTGGGGGACTAGGGGAGACCCAGTACTTC	CAWSGGLGETQYF
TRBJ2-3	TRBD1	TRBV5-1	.	TGCGCCAGCAGGACAGGGAGCACAGATACGCAGTATTTT	CASRTGSTDTQYF
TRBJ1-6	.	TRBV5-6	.	TGTGCCAGCAGCTTGTCTTATTCACCCCTCCACTTT	CASSLSYSPLHF
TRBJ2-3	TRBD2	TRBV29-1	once	TGCAGCGTAGAAAAACTAGCGGGAGATCCAGATACGCAGTATTTT	CSVEKLAGDPDTQYF
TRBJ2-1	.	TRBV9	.	TGTGCCAGCAGCGTTTGGAGCGACTCCTACAATGAGCAGTTCTTC	CASSVWSDSYNEQFF
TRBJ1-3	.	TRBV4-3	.	TGCGCCAGCAGCCAAACTGTGGGCCAGGGTTTGGGAAACACCATATATTTT	CASSQTVGQGLGNTIYF
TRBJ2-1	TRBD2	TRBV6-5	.	TGTGCCACGAAGACTAGCGGGACGAATGAGCAGTTCTTC	CATKTSGTNEQFF
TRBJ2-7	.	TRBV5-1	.	TGCGCCAGCAGGAATCAACAGGGTTCCTACGAGCAGTACTTC	CASRNQQGSYEQYF
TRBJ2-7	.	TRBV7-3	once	TGTGCCAGCAGCCCATCAACTAGTTATGGCGAGCAGTACTTC	CASSPSTSYGEQYF